Detailed here is one TCR beta chain. Its antigen specificity is not known. No qualities accompany the bases; no much larger clone lies one base away. The CDR3 covers 14 residues, taking in both the cysteine and the phenylalanine. Only CDR3 DNA remains: 42 bases, in frame from the first base. The trim is 8 bases for V and 2 bases for J, with a gap of 13 bases between the germline ends. Looking up the germline V gene (reference sequence) yields CDR1 MNHNY and CDR2 SVGAGI. Healthy HIV-negative adults with no recently reported acute infections or vaccinations were included as donors. Every donor was a Caucasian adult residing in Nashville, Tennessee, USA. CD4+ T cells were enriched by magnetic negative selection; naive cells were then positively selected on CD45RA, and the negative fraction formed the memory subset. Blood was obtained by leukapheresis, after which PBMCs were separated by Ficoll-Histopaque density gradient centrifugation and cryopreserved in liquid nitrogen vapor phase. Analytical flow cytometry was used to check the purity and quantity of each magnetically sorted T cell population. Each sorted fraction had its genomic DNA isolated and then quantified by UV absorbance on a Nanodrop 2000c.

The data are from a study of shared clonotypes between healthy human individuals (dated by TCRdb to 2018 to 2020). With respect to the entire study: A few men and two women, aged 18 to 49 years, made up the cohort. For each donor, three plates each were used for CD4 naive and CD4 memory, two plates were used for CD8 naive, and one plate was used for CD8 memory. Blood TCR repertoires of a handful of healthy adults were deeply sequenced to estimate repertoire size and the extent of clonotype sharing between individuals. Libraries were prepared and TCR repertoires were sequenced by different laboratories using diverse techniques, in order to increase sequencing depth and limit assay-specific biases. Between about 0.85 and 9.5 billion PBMCs per donor were obtained by leukapheresis.

TCR CDR3 regions were amplified from genomic DNA by multiplex PCR using the deep immunoSEQ assay. Genomic DNA extracted from each cell subset was distributed evenly over all wells of several immunoSEQ 96-well plates, and each plate served as one replicate. For sorted subsets, 200 to 250 ng of genomic DNA, equivalent to about 30,000 T cell genomes, went into each replicate PCR. Purified libraries were quantified with a Qubit 3.0 fluorometer, sized on a Bioanalyzer 2100, and re-quantified with the KAPA Library Quantification kit. Every immunoSEQ 96-well plate was sequenced on a separate single-read 150-cycle Illumina NextSeq 550 flow cell. As for the authors' bioinformatics: Because only junctional sequences without quality scores were contained in the immunoSEQ output, filtering matching that applied to full-length reads could not be performed. Sequences were annotated with PyIR, a Python wrapper for IgBLAST v1.9, using IMGT germline references to assign V/J genes and CDR3. Reads were removed for weak V/J assignments (E-value above 1e-6), missing CDR3, stop codons, out-of-frame junctions, or ambiguous translated residues. V3J clonotypes were defined as sequences sharing the same inferred V gene, J gene, and CDR3 amino acid sequence. Percentage overlap between repertoires was computed as shared unique clonotypes divided by the size of the smaller repertoire. Three approaches were used to assess repertoire richness: RTK rarefaction, the Chao1 estimator, and Recon v2.1 estimates of unobserved clonotypes. Generation probabilities were computed with OLGA for all TCRbeta clonotypes obtained by the gDNA method from several donors. TCRdb took this table from immuneACCESS and kept in-frame rearrangements with V and J called. Such tables lack part of the clones; where checked against another copy, unresolved V genes explain under half of the gap, and the rest is unexplained. V and J calls plus clone size are reproduced from that table; the DNA served to infer D and trimming. In all, the sample holds about 2.4 million clones, and 93% of those were seen once. Approximately 0.37% of the sample comes from the top ten.

What the research found in general, with its limitations: Even with the large sequencing depth, rarefaction of the sorted-subset datasets indicated that sequencing was incomplete. Based on pairwise subsampling, the degree of clonotype sharing among donors was expected to be affected by sequencing depth. Naive subsets generally had larger estimated clonotype richness than memory subsets did. Clonotypes shared by all four sorted-subset donors showed higher generation probabilities than non-shared clonotypes. Because the study included only a small number of donors, the genetic and exposure-history diversity represented was limited. Sharing across four donors was observed for approximately 5% of naive CD4, about 4% of naive CD8, around 2.5% of memory CD4, and 0.4% of memory CD8 clonotypes. Sampling was restricted to blood, and TCR repertoires in tissues likely differ from the TCR repertoires found in blood.

The rearranged chain carries TRBV6-6 and TRBJ2-1; matching of 6 bases hints at TRBD1 as the D gene. The source material was naive CD4+ T cells from PBMCs. The sample's cell subset or site, from its label and the paper: CD45RA+ positively selected. The source is a young man in good health. Some clones in this sample may be carry-over from other donors' samples. CDR3 loop: CASATGSPYNEQFF. The sequenced DNA: TGTGCCAGCGCAACAGGGTCACCCTACAATGAGCAGTTCTTC.